A single sample is the source of the 29 T cell receptor beta chains below, sequenced in a study of T-cell reconstitution after alpha-beta-depleted transplantation in children. Preparation of the TCRbeta library was carried out with unique molecular identifiers. Each CDR3 protein gets one entry after TCRdb re-called the PCR reads with MiXCR. The sample comprises about 410,000 distinct CDR3 sequences, approximately 20% of which are singletons, and 3.8% rests with the top ten. The material sequenced was PBMCs from the stem cell graft donor, taken from the stem cell graft. The receptors were gathered from a human donor who donated a stem cell graft to a child with acute myeloid leukemia.

The chain recombines TRBV4-3 with TRBJ2-2; the D is unclear. The ends were cut back, 0 bases at V and 2 bases at J, with 4 bases in the middle. CDR3 length: 14 residues. The germline V gene encodes CDR1 LGHNA and CDR2 YSLEER. CDR3 in DNA: TGCGCCAGCAGCCAAGATACTAACACCGGGGAGCTGTTTTTT. Protein: CASSQDTNTGELFF.

V is TRBV7-2 and J is TRBJ2-7, with TRBD2 identical over 10 bases. The CDR3 totals 15 residues. V shed 1 base, J shed 5 bases, and the junction held 5 bases outside the gene matches. In germline, CDR1 is SGHTA, CDR2 FQGNSA. CDR3 sequence: CASSLVSSGSHEQYF. For the CDR3, the DNA is TGTGCCAGCAGCTTAGTGTCTAGCGGGAGCCACGAGCAGTACTTC.

This chain links TRBV7-9 with TRBJ2-7, with 7 nucleotides matching TRBD2. Germline-derived CDR1 and CDR2 are SEHNR and FQNEAQ (reference sequence). CDR3 length: 17 amino acids. V was clipped by 4 bases and J by 0 bases; unmatched bases: 12. CDR3 bases: TGTGCCAGCAGCTCCCATGGGGGGGAAGGGAGCTCCTACGAGCAGTACTTC. Translating it yields CASSSHGGEGSSYEQYF.

This clonotype showed up just a few times. The chain uses TRBV20-1 and TRBJ2-2; 9 bases line up with TRBD1. The CDR3 is 13 amino acids. Unmatched junction bases numbered 2, after V lost 4 bases and J lost 5 bases. The germline gives CDR1 DFQATT, CDR2 SNEGSKA (reference sequence). CDR3 protein: CSATGTGTGELFF. The CDR3 DNA sequence: TGCAGTGCTACCGGGACAGGGACCGGGGAGCTGTTTTTT.

The chain couples TRBV4-1 to TRBJ2-3, with unresolved D. Germline loops: CDR1 MGHRA, CDR2 YSYEKL. V dropped 0 bases and J dropped 0 bases, with 4 bases sitting between them. The CDR3 is 14 residues long. Here the CDR3 reads CASSQDPSTDTQYF. In nucleotides, the CDR3 is TGCGCCAGCAGCCAAGATCCCAGCACAGATACGCAGTATTTT.

In this sample, this clonotype turned up many times. The rearrangement uses TRBV20-1 and TRBJ2-5, with D perhaps matching TRBD2 (6 bases). Trimming stripped 6 bases from V and 4 bases from J, with 12 bases between. Germline CDR1 DFQATT, CDR2 SNEGSKA (reference sequence). CDR3 length: 12 residues. CDR3 nucleotide sequence: TGCAGTGCAAACCGGGACTCAGAGACCCAGTACTTC. Its translation: CSANRDSETQYF.

This clonotype was detected many times. V usage is TRBV5-1 and J usage is TRBJ2-1; D might be TRBD1 (5 bases). V gave up 0 bases and J gave up 4 bases, with 14 bases separating them. The CDR3 runs to 16 residues. Germline CDR1 and CDR2: SGHRS and YFSETQ. CDR3 sequence: CASSLGQPPLYNEQFF. CDR3 DNA sequence: TGCGCCAGCAGCTTGGGACAGCCCCCCCTTTACAATGAGCAGTTCTTC.

This chain joins TRBV20-1 and TRBJ2-4; TRBD2 matches 11 bases. CDR1 is DFQATT, CDR2 SNEGSKA, per germline (reference sequence). Germline trimming cut 4 bases from V and 1 base from J; bases unmatched to any gene: 0. The CDR3 is made up of 14 amino acids. CDR3 DNA: TGCAGTGCTACTAGCGGGGGGGCCAAAAACATTCAGTACTTC. Its protein is CSATSGGAKNIQYF.

This clonotype was recorded a few times. The chain employs TRBV3-1 and TRBJ2-2; D ambiguous. CDR3 size: 14 residues. CDR1 and CDR2 (germline): LGHDT, YNNKEL (reference sequence). Trimming removed 3 bases at V and 10 bases at J, with 15 bases between. In DNA, the CDR3 is TGTGCCAGCAGCCATGGATTTCTTCAGGAGGAGCTGTTTTTT. It encodes CASSHGFLQEELFF.

This clonotype was counted a few times. V usage is TRBV24-1 and J usage is TRBJ2-2, with D maybe TRBD1 (5 bases). V was trimmed by 3 bases and J by 7 bases, leaving 11 bases between them. CDR1 and CDR2 (germline): KGHDR, SFDVKD. The CDR3 sequence is 14 residues long. CDR3 loop: CATSDIQGNGELFF. CDR3 in DNA: TGTGCCACCAGTGATATTCAGGGAAACGGGGAGCTGTTTTTT.

This clonotype was seen only a few times. This chain joins TRBV9 and TRBJ2-7; D is perhaps TRBD1 or TRBD2 (5 bases each). Per germline, CDR1 SGDLS and CDR2 YYNGEE. The CDR3 runs to 14 residues. V lost 2 bases and J lost 2, with 11 bases in between. CDR3 sequence: CASSVGDGTYEQYF. The CDR3 nucleotides read TGTGCCAGCAGCGTTGGGGACGGTACCTACGAGCAGTACTTC. The full variable domain, its missing parts supplied by reference TRBV9 and TRBJ2-7, is DSGVTQTPKHLITATGQRVTLRCSPRSGDLSVYWYQQSLDQGLQFLIQYYNGEERAKGNILERFSAQQFPDLHSELNLSSLELGDSALYFCASSVGDGTYEQYFGPGTRLTVT.

This rearrangement joins TRBV2 to TRBJ2-3; D not certain. V was trimmed by 4 bases and J by 2 bases, leaving 7 bases between them. Germline V lookup: CDR1 SNHLY, CDR2 FYNNEI. The CDR3 runs 13 residues. In nucleotides, the CDR3 is TGTGCCAGCAGTGTCGGCCTCACAGATACGCAGTATTTT. Residues: CASSVGLTDTQYF.

This clonotype has more than one count but fewer than ten. This chain connects TRBV12-3 or TRBV12-4 to TRBJ2-1; 9 bases are shared with TRBD2. Germline trimming cut 2 bases from V and 6 bases from J; bases unmatched to any gene: 8. This CDR3 is 16 amino acids long. The CDR3 DNA reads TGTGCCAGCAGTTTACCCTTAGCGGGAGACGTCAATGAGCAGTTCTTC. Protein sequence: CASSLPLAGDVNEQFF.

This clonotype was seen more than once but under ten times. The chain recombines TRBV12-3 or TRBV12-4 with TRBJ2-3; 8 bases match TRBD2. CDR3 length equals 15 residues. Losses at the gene ends were 5 bases for V and 0 bases for J; bases not matched to a gene: 4. Written as DNA, the CDR3 is TGTGCCAGCAGTGGCGGGGGGCCGAGCACAGATACGCAGTATTTT. This encodes CASSGGGPSTDTQYF.

The sample holds many counts of this clonotype. This chain links TRBV5-1 with TRBJ2-3; D is possibly TRBD1 (6 bases). This CDR3 comprises 14 residues. Germline CDR1 and CDR2: SGHRS and YFSETQ. Trimming took 3 bases from V and 6 from J, leaving 14 bases between them. CDR3 loop: CASSSGQTFDTQYF. The CDR3 DNA reads as TGCGCCAGCAGCTCAGGACAGACGTTCGATACGCAGTATTTT.

The CDR3 loop is CSATSGSRETQYF. The CDR3 region has the DNA TGCAGTGCCACTAGCGGGAGTCGGGAGACCCAGTACTTC. This chain uses TRBV20-1 with TRBJ2-5, with 11 bases identical to TRBD2. Germline-derived CDR1 and CDR2 are DFQATT and SNEGSKA (reference sequence). Unmatched junction bases numbered 5, after V lost 6 bases and J lost 5 bases. The CDR3 length is 13 residues.

The chain recombines TRBV27 with TRBJ2-7, with TRBD2 matching over 7 bases. V lost 7 bases and J lost 4; bases outside the gene matches: 10. Per germline, CDR1 MNHEY and CDR2 SMNVEV (reference sequence). The CDR3 covers 14 residues. CDR3 sequence (DNA): TGTGCCAGCATTGGGACGGGAGGCTCGTACGAGCAGTACTTC. It yields the protein CASIGTGGSYEQYF.

This clonotype was found many times. The V gene is TRBV3-1, the J gene TRBJ1-6; D gene unclear. This CDR3 has 14 residues. V was trimmed by 1 base and J by 10 bases, leaving 11 bases between them. Germline values: CDR1 LGHDT, CDR2 YNNKEL (reference sequence). The CDR3 nucleotides read TGTGCCAGCAGCCAAGGAGGCCTGAGATCACCCCTCCACTTT. Translating gives CASSQGGLRSPLHF.

The chain links TRBV24-1 to TRBJ2-1; 10 bases are shared with TRBD2. Germline values: CDR1 KGHDR, CDR2 SFDVKD. This CDR3 is 16 amino acids long. V dropped 4 bases and J dropped 4; count of bases not matched to a gene: 6. CDR3 sequence (DNA): TGTGCCACCAGTGAGCAAACTAGCGGGATATACAATGAGCAGTTCTTC. This gives the protein CATSEQTSGIYNEQFF.

J is TRBJ2-5 and V is TRBV2, with a possible D match to TRBD1 (5 bases). Trimming pared 4 bases from V and 5 bases from J, leaving 11 bases between. The CDR3 has 13 residues. Germline CDR1 and CDR2: SNHLY and FYNNEI. CDR3 region: CASSAGNSETQYF. DNA of the CDR3: TGTGCCAGCAGTGCAGGGAACTCGGAGACCCAGTACTTC.

This clonotype was seen more than once but under ten times. The chain couples TRBV12-3 or TRBV12-4 to TRBJ2-7; TRBD1 matches 8 bases. Trimming at V came to 3 bases and at J to 0 bases, leaving 7 bases not matched to a gene. The CDR3 runs to 16 residues. The CDR3 DNA sequence: TGTGCCAGCAGTTTTCAGGGGGCGTTCTCCTCCTACGAGCAGTACTTC. Protein product: CASSFQGAFSSYEQYF.

The chain couples TRBV5-5 to TRBJ2-5; 7 bases align to TRBD2. The CDR3 totals 13 residues. Germline lookup yields CDR1 SGHKS and CDR2 YYEKEE (reference sequence). V lost 1 base, J lost 5 bases, and 2 bases stayed unmatched. In nucleotides, the CDR3 is TGTGCCAGCAGCTTGACACTAGCGGAGACCCAGTACTTC. Translated: CASSLTLAETQYF.

This chain connects TRBV4-2 to TRBJ1-2; D unclear. Per germline, CDR1 LGHNA and CDR2 YNFKEQ. The CDR3 has 13 amino acids. Trimming took off 0 bases at V and 7 bases at J, with 9 bases between the two ends. The CDR3 loop reads CASSQDPSSGYTF. Written as DNA, the CDR3 is TGTGCCAGCAGCCAAGATCCATCTAGTGGCTACACCTTC.

The chain is built from TRBV20-1 and TRBJ1-4; D perhaps matches TRBD1 (5 bases). CDR3 length equals 16 residues. Germline loops: CDR1 DFQATT, CDR2 SNEGSKA (reference sequence). Trimming removed 0 bases from V and 1 base from J, with 12 bases in between. The chain's CDR3 is CSARDAGGGTNEKLFF. The CDR3 DNA sequence: TGCAGTGCTAGAGATGCTGGGGGGGGAACTAATGAAAAACTGTTTTTT.

The V gene is TRBV12-3 or TRBV12-4, the J gene TRBJ2-1; 9 bases match TRBD1. V lost 1 base, J lost 8 bases, and 9 bases stayed unmatched. This CDR3 contains 16 residues. This chain's CDR3 is CASSLVGTGPGDEQFF. The CDR3 nucleotides read TGTGCCAGCAGTTTAGTTGGGACAGGGCCGGGGGATGAGCAGTTCTTC.

In its sample, this clonotype was seen many times. The chain recombines TRBV4-2 with TRBJ2-1; no firm D call. CDR3 length: 14 residues. Germline loops: CDR1 LGHNA, CDR2 YNFKEQ. V was pared by 0 bases and J by 6 bases, with 9 bases between. The CDR3 DNA sequence: TGTGCCAGCAGCCAAGATCCTAGAGCCAATGAGCAGTTCTTC. Its translation: CASSQDPRANEQFF.

The rearrangement links TRBV6-1 to TRBJ2-1; possibly TRBD1 or TRBD2 for D (5 bases each). Looked up from germline, CDR1 is MNHNS and CDR2 is SASEGT. Trimming stripped 6 bases from V and 4 bases from J, with 13 bases between. The CDR3 extends over 14 amino acids. This chain's CDR3 is CASRFRDGYNEQFF. The CDR3 bases are TGTGCCAGCAGGTTCCGGGACGGGTACAATGAGCAGTTCTTC.

This sequence joins TRBV7-2 and TRBJ2-7; possibly TRBD2 for D (6 bases). The germline gives CDR1 SGHTA, CDR2 FQGNSA. This CDR3 spans 15 amino acids. Trimming removed 5 bases from V and 0 bases from J, with 14 bases in between. The CDR3 nucleotides are TGTGCCAGCAGCCCAAGGGGAGGTAGCTCCTACGAGCAGTACTTC. It specifies CASSPRGGSSYEQYF.

This clonotype has just a few counts. The V gene is TRBV28, the J gene TRBJ1-1; perhaps TRBD1 as D (6 bases). V shed 3 bases and J shed 3 bases, with 20 bases lying between them. The CDR3 length is 17 residues. From germline, CDR1 is MDHEN and CDR2 SYDVKM. CDR3 amino acids: CASSFARYGGSDTEAFF. CDR3 sequence (DNA): TGTGCCAGCAGTTTTGCGCGGTACGGGGGCAGCGACACTGAAGCTTTCTTT.